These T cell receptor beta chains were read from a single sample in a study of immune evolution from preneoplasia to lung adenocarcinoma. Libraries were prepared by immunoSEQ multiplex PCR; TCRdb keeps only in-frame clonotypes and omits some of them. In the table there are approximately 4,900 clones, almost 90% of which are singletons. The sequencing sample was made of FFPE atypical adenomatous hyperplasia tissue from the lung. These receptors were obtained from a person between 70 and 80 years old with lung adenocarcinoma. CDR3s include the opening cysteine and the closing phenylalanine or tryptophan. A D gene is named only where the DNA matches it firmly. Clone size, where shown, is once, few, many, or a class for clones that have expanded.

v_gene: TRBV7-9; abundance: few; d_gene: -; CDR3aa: CASSLNFGTQYF
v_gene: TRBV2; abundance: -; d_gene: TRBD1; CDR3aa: CGGRDSSNYGYTF
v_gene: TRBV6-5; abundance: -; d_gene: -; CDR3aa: CASSYLGSNEKLFF
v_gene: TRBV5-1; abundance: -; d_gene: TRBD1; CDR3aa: CASSTGQGAGNTEAFF
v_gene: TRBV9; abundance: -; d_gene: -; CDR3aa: CASSVPGRNTIYF
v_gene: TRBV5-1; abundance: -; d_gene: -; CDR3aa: CASSLVAAALYEQYF
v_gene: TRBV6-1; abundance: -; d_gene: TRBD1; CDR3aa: CASHPTGSFQPQHF
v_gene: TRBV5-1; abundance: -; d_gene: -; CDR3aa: CASRQDRQETQYF
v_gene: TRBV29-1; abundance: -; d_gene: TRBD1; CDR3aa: CSVVGQGYEQYF
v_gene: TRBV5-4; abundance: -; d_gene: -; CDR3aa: CASSAGQRREVDTQYF
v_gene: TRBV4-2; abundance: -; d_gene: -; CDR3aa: CASSPRLTVGETEAFF
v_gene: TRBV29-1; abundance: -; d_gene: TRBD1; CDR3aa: CSVGDRVKDGYTF
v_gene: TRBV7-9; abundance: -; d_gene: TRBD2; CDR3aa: CASSSEGLAGSMAKNIQYF
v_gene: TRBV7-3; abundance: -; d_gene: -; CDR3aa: CASSSGQPGANVLTF
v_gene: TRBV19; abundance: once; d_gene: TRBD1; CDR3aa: CASSPSDRGPAPQPQHF
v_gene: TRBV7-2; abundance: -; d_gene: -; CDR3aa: CASSLDPRYTEAFF
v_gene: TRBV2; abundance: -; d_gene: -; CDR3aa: CASSEFLVYGYTF
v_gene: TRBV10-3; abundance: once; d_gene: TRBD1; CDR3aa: CAIKDGQGSGELFF
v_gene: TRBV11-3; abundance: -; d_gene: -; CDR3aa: CASSLVLAGDTGELFF
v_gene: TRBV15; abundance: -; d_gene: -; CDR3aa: CATSRDYGPQVGNEQFF
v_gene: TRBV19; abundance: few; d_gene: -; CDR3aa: CASIGRESYNEQFF
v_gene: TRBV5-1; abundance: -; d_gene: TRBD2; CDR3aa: CASSLSRGGRGVEQFF